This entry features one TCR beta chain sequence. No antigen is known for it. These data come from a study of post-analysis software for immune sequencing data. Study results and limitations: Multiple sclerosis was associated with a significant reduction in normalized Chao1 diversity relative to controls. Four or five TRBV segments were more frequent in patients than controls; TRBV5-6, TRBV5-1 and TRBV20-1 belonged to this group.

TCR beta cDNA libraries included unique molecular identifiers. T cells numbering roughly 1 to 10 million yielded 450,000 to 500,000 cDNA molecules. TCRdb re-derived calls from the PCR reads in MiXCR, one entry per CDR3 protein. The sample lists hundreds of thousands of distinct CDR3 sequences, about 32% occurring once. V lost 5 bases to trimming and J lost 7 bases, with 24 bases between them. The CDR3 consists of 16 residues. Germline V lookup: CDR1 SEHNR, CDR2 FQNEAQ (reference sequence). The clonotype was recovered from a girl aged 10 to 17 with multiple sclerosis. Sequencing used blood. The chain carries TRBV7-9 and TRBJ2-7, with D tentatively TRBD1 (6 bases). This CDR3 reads CASSVSWRQVGLEQYF. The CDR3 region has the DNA TGTGCCAGCAGCGTGTCCTGGCGACAGGTAGGGCTGGAGCAGTACTTC.